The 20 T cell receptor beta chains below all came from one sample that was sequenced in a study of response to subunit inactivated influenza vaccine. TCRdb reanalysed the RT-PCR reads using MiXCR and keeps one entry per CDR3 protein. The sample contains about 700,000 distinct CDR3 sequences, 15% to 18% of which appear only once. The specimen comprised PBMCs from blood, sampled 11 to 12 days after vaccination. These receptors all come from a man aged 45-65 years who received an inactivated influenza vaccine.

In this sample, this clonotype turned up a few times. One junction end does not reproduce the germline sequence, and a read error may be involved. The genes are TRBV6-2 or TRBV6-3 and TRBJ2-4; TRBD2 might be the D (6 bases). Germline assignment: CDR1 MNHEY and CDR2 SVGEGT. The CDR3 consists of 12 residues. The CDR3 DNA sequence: TGTGCCAGCAGCTATCCCGGGGAGGTTAGCTCCTTC. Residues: CASSYPGEVSSF.

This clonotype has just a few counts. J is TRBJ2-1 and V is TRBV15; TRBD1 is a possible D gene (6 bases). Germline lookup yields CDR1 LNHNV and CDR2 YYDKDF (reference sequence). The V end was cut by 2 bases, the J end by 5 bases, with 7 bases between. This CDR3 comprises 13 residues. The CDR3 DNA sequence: TGTGCCACCAGCAGACACAGGGACAATGAGCAGTTCTTC. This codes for CATSRHRDNEQFF.

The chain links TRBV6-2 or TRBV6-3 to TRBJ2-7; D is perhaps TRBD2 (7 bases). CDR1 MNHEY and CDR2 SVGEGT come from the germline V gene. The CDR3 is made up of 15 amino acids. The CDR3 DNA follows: TGTGCTCCCGAAGGATCGCGGGGGCCCTTCCCAGAGCAGTACTTC. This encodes CAPEGSRGPFPEQYF.

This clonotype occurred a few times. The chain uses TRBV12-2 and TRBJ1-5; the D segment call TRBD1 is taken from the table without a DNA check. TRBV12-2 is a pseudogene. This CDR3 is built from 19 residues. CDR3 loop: CASRLHRDRGRVGNQPQHF. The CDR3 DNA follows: TGTGCAAGTCGCTTACACCGGGACAGGGGGCGAGTTGGCAATCAGCCCCAGCATTTT.

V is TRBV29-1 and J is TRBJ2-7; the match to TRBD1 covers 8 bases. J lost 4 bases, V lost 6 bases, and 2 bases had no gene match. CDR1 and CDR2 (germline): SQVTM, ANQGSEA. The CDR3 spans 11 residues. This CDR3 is CSVGQEYEQYF. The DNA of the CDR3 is TGCAGCGTGGGACAGGAGTACGAGCAGTACTTC.

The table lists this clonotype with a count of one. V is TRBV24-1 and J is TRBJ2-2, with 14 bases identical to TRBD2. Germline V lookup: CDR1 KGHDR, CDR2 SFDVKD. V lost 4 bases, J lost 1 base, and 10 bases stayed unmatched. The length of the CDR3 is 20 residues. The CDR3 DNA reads TGTGCCACCAGTGACCCCCGACTAGCGGGGGGGCTAAGGAACACCGGGGAGCTGTTTTTT. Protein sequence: CATSDPRLAGGLRNTGELFF.

The CDR3 DNA reads TGTGCCAGCTCACCTGAGCCCGTGACTAGCGGAAGCACAGATACGCAGTATTTT. Translated, it gives CASSPEPVTSGSTDTQYF. The chain is built from TRBV18 and TRBJ2-3; TRBD2 matches at 9 bases. The J segment lost 0 bases and the V segment lost 3 bases, leaving 10 bases of the junction unmatched. The CDR3 is made up of 18 amino acids. Germline assignment: CDR1 KGHSH and CDR2 LQKENI.

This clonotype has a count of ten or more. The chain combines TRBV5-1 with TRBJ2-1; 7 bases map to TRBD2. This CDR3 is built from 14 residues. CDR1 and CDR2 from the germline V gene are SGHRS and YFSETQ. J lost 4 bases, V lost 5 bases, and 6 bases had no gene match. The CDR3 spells CASSETGGYNEQFF. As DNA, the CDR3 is TGCGCCAGCAGTGAAACGGGGGGATACAATGAGCAGTTCTTC. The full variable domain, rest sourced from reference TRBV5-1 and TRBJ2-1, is KAGVTQTPRYLIKTRGQQVTLSCSPISGHRSVSWYQQTPGQGLQFLFEYFSETQRNKGNFPGRFSGRQFSNSRSEMNVSTLELGDSALYLCASSETGGYNEQFFGPGTRLTVL.

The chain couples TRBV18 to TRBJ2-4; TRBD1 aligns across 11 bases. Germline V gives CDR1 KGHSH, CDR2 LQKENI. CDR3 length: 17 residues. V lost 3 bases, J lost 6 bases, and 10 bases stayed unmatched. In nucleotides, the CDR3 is TGTGCCAGCTCACCTCCCGGGACAGGGGGAGATATAAACATTCAGTACTTC. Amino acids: CASSPPGTGGDINIQYF.

CDR3 loop: CASSSTGDFHEQYF. For the CDR3, the DNA is TGCGCCAGCAGCTCGACAGGGGATTTCCACGAGCAGTACTTC. The V and J genes are TRBV5-1 and TRBJ2-7, with 8 nucleotides matching TRBD1. Germline CDR1 reads SGHRS; CDR2 reads YFSETQ. The CDR3 sequence is 14 residues long. The J segment lost 5 bases and the V segment lost 3 bases, leaving 7 bases of the junction unmatched.

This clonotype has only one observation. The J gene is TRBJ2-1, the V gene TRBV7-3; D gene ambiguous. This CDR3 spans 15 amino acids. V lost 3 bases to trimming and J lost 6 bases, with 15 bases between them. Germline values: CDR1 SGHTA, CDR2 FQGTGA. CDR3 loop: CASSFSGHLSNEQFF. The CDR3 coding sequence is TGTGCCAGCAGCTTTTCGGGTCACCTATCCAATGAGCAGTTCTTC.

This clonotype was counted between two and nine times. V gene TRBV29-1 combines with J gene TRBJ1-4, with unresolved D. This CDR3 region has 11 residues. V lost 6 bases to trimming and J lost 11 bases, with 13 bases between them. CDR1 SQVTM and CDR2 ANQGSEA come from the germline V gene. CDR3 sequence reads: CSVRDWSKLFF. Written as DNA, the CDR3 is TGCAGCGTACGCGACTGGAGCAAACTGTTTTTT.

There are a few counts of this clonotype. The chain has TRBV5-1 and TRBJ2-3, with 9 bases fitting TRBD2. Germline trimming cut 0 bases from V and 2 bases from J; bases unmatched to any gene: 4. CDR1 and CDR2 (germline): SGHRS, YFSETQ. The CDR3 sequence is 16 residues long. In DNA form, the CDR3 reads TGCGCCAGCAGCTTGGCCGGGACTAGCTTCACAGATACGCAGTATTTT. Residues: CASSLAGTSFTDTQYF. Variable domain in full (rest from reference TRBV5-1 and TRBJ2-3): KAGVTQTPRYLIKTRGQQVTLSCSPISGHRSVSWYQQTPGQGLQFLFEYFSETQRNKGNFPGRFSGRQFSNSRSEMNVSTLELGDSALYLCASSLAGTSFTDTQYFGPGTRLTVL.

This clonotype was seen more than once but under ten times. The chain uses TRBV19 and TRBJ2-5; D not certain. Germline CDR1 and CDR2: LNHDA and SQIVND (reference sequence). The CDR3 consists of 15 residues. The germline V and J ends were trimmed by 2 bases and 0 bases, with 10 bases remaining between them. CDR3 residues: CASSIPGRDQETQYF. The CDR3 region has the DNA TGTGCCAGTAGTATACCGGGTAGGGACCAAGAGACCCAGTACTTC.

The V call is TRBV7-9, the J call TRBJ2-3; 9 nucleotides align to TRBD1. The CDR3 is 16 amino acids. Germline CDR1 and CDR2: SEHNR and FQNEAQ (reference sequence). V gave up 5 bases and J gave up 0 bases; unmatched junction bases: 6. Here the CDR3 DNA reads TGTGCCAGCAGCCCCGACAGGGGGATCAGCACAGATACGCAGTATTTT. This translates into CASSPDRGISTDTQYF.

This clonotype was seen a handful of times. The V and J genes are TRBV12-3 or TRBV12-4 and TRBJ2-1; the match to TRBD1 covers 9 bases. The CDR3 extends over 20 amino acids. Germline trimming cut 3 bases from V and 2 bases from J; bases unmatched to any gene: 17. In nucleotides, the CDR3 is TGTGCCAGCAGTTTTGCCCAACCCCCGATCACAGGGGGCCCCTACAATGAGCAGTTCTTC. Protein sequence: CASSFAQPPITGGPYNEQFF.

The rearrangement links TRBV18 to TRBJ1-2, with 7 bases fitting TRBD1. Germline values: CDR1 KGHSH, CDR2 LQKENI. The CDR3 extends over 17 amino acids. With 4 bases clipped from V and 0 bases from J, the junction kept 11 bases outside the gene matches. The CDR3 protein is CASSQTTEQGPNYGYTF. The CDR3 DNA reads TGTGCCAGCTCACAGACTACCGAACAGGGGCCTAACTATGGCTACACCTTC.

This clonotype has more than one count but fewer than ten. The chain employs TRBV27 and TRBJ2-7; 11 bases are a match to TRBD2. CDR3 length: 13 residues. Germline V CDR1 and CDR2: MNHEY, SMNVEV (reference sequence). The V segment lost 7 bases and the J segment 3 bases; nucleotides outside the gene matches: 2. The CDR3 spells CASKLAGGYEQYF. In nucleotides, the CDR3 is TGTGCCAGCAAGCTAGCGGGGGGCTACGAGCAGTACTTC.

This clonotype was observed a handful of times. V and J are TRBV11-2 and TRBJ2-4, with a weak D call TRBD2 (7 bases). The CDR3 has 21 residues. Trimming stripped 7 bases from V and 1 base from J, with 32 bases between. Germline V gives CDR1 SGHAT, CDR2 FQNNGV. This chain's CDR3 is CASTIGGLPQKGALAKNIQYF. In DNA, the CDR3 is TGTGCCAGCACCATAGGGGGACTACCTCAAAAAGGGGCGTTGGCCAAAAACATTCAGTACTTC.

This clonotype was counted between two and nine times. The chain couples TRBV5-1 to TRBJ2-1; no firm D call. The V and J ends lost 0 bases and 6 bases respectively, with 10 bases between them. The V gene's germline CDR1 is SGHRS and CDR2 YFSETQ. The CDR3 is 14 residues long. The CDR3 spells CASSLGGRGNEQFF. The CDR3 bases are TGCGCCAGCAGCTTGGGAGGTCGTGGCAATGAGCAGTTCTTC.